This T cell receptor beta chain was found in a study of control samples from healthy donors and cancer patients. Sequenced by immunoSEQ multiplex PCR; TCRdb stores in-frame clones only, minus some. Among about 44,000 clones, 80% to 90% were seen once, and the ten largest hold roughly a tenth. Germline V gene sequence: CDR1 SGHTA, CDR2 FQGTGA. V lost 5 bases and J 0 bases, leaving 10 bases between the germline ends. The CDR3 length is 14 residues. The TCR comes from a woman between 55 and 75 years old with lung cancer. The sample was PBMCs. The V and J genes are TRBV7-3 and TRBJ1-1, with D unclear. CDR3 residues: CASSRTALNTEAFF. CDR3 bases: TGTGCCAGCAGCCGCACAGCTTTGAACACTGAAGCTTTCTTT. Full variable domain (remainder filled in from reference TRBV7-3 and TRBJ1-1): GAGVSQTPSNKVTEKGKYVELRCDPISGHTALYWYRQSLGQGPEFLIYFQGTGAADDSGLPNDRFFAVRPEGSVSTLKIQRTERGDSAVYLCASSRTALNTEAFFGQGTRLTVV.